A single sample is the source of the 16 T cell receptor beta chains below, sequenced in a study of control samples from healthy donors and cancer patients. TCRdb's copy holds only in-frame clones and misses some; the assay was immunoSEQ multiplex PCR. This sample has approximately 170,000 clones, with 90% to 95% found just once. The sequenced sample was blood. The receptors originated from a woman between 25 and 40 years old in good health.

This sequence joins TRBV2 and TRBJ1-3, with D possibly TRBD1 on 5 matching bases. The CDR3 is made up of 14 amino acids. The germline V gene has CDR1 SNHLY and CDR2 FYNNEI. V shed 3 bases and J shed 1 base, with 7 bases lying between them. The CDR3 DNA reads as TGTGCCAGCAGTGAGGGGGTGTCTGGAAACACCATATATTTT. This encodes CASSEGVSGNTIYF.

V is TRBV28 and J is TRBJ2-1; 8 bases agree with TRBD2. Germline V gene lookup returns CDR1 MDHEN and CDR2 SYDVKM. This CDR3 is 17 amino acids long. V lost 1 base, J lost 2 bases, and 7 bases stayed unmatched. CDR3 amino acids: CASSLLGSGSTYNEQFF. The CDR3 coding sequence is TGTGCCAGCAGTTTATTAGGCAGCGGGAGCACCTACAATGAGCAGTTCTTC.

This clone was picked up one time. The CDR3 coding sequence is TGTGCCAGCAGTCCGGGGGGGGCCACCGGGGAGCTGTTTTTT. It translates to CASSPGGATGELFF. J is TRBJ2-2 and V is TRBV6-5; TRBD2 matches at 8 bases. The V gene end was trimmed by 5 bases and the J gene end by 4 bases; junction bases not matched to a gene: 3. The CDR3 is made up of 14 amino acids. CDR1 MNHEY and CDR2 SVGAGI come from the germline V gene.

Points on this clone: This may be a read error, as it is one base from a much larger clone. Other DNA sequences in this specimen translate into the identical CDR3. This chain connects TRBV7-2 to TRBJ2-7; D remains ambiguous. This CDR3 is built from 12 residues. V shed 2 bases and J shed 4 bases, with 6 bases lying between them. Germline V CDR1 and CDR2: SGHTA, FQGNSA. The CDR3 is CASSLSGYEQYF. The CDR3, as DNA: TGTGCCAGCAGCTTATCGGGTTACGAGCAGTACTTC.

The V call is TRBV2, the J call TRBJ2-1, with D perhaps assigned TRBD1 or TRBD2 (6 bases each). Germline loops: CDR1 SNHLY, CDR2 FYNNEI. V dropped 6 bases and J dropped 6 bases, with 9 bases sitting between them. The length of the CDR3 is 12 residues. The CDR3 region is CASRQGLNEQFF. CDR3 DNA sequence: TGTGCCAGCAGACAGGGACTCAATGAGCAGTTCTTC.

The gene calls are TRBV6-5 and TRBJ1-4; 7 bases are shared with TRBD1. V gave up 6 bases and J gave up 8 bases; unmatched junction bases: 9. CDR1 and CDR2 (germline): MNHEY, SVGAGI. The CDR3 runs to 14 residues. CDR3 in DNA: TGTGCCAGCAGCCGACAGGGCTCGAAGGAAAAACTGTTTTTT. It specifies CASSRQGSKEKLFF.

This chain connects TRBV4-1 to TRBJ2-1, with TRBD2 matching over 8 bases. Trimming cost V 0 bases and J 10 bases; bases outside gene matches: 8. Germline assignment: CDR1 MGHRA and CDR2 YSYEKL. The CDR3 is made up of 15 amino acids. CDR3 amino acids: CASSQEGGTRGEQFF. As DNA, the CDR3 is TGCGCCAGCAGCCAAGAGGGCGGGACTAGGGGGGAGCAGTTCTTC.

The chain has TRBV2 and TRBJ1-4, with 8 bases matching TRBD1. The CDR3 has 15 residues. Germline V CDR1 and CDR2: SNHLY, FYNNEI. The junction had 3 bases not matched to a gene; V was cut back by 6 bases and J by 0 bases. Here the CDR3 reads CASRAGQATNEKLFF. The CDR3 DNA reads TGTGCCAGCAGGGCGGGACAGGCAACTAATGAAAAACTGTTTTTT.

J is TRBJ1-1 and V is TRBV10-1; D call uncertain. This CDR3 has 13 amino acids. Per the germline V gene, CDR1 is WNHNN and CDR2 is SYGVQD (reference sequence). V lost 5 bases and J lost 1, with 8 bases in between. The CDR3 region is CASSLGENTEAFF. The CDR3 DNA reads TGCGCCAGCAGTTTGGGTGAGAACACTGAAGCTTTCTTT.

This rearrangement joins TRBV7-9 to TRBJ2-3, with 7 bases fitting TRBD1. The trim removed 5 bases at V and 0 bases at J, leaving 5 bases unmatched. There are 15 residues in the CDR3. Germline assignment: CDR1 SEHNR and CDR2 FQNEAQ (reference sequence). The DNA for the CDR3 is TGTGCCAGCAGCGTGGGACAGTCTAGCACAGATACGCAGTATTTT. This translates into CASSVGQSSTDTQYF. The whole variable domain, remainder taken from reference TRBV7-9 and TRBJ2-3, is DTGVSQNPRHKITKRGQNVTFRCDPISEHNRLYWYRQTLGQGPEFLTYFQNEAQLEKSRLLSDRFSAERPKGSFSTLEIQRTEQGDSAMYLCASSVGQSSTDTQYFGPGTRLTVL.

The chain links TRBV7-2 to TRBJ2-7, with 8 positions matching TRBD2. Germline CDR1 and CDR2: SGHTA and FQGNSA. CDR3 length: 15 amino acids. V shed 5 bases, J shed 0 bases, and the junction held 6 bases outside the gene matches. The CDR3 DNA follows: TGTGCCAGCAGCCCCACCGGACTAGCCTCCTACGAGCAGTACTTC. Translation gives CASSPTGLASYEQYF. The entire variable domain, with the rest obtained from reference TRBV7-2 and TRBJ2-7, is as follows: GAGVSQSPSNKVTEKGKDVELRCDPISGHTALYWYRQSLGQGLEFLIYFQGNSAPDKSGLPSDRFSAERTGGSVSTLTIQRTQQEDSAVYLCASSPTGLASYEQYFGPGTRLTVT.

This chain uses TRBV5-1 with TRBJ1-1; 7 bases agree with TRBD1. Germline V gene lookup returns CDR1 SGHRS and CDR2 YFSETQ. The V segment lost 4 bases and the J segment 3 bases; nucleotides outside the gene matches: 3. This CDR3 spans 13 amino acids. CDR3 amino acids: CASSAQGDTEAFF. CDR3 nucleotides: TGCGCCAGCAGCGCCCAGGGGGACACTGAAGCTTTCTTT. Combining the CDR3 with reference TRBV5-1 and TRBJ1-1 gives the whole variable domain KAGVTQTPRYLIKTRGQQVTLSCSPISGHRSVSWYQQTPGQGLQFLFEYFSETQRNKGNFPGRFSGRQFSNSRSEMNVSTLELGDSALYLCASSAQGDTEAFFGQGTRLTVV.

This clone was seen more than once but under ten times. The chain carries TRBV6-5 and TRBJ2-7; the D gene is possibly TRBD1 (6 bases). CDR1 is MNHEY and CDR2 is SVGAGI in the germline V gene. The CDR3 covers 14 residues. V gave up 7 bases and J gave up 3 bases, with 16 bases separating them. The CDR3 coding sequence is TGTGCCAGCACCCCACCAGGGGAAGTCTACGAGCAGTACTTC. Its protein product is CASTPPGEVYEQYF.

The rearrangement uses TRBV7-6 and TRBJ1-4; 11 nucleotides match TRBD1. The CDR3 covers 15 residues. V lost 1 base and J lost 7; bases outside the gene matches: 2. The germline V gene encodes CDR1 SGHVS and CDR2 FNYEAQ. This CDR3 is CASSLGGQGVEKLFF. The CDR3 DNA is TGTGCCAGCAGCTTAGGGGGACAGGGGGTTGAAAAACTGTTTTTT.

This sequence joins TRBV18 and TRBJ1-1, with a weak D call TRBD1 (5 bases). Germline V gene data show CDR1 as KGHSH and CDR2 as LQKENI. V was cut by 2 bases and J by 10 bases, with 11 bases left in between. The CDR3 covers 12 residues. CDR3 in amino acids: CASSPGRDGAFF. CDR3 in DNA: TGTGCCAGCTCACCAGGCAGGGATGGAGCTTTCTTT. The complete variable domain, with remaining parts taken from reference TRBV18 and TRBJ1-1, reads NAGVMQNPRHLVRRRGQEARLRCSPMKGHSHVYWYRQLPEEGLKFMVYLQKENIIDESGMPKERFSAEFPKEGPSILRIQQVVRGDSAAYFCASSPGRDGAFFGQGTRLTVV.

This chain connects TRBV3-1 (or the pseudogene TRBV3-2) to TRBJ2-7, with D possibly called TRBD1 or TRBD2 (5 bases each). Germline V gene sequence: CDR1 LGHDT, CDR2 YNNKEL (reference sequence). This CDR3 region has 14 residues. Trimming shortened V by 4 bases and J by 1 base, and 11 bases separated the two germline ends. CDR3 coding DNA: TGTGCCAGCAGCCGCCCGGGACGGTCCTACGAGCAGTACTTC. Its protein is CASSRPGRSYEQYF.